The 3 T cell receptor beta chains in this list originate from one sample, sequenced in a study of cytomegalovirus exposure and HLA in healthy donors. The study ran its PCR with 60 Vbeta and 13 Jbeta primers. TCRdb's copy holds only in-frame clones and misses some; the assay was immunoSEQ multiplex PCR. Among some 200,000 clones listed, approximately 11% were seen once. What was sequenced was PBMCs. The receptors come from a man aged 50 to 59 in good health and CMV-seropositive.

This clone was picked up a small number of times. The gene calls are TRBV5-6 and TRBJ2-5, with 10 bases fitting TRBD2. The CDR3 length is 16 residues. From germline, CDR1 is SGHDT and CDR2 YYEEEE. V gave up 4 bases and J gave up 2 bases; unmatched junction bases: 8. CDR3 loop: CASSPYLSGGQETQYF. Written as DNA, the CDR3 is TGTGCCAGCAGCCCTTACCTTAGCGGGGGGCAAGAGACCCAGTACTTC. Full variable domain (remainder filled in from reference TRBV5-6 and TRBJ2-5): DAGVTQSPTHLIKTRGQQVTLRCSPKSGHDTVSWYQQALGQGPQFIFQYYEEEERQRGNFPDRFSGHQFPNYSSELNVNALLLGDSALYLCASSPYLSGGQETQYFGPGTRLLVL.

This clone was picked up a small number of times. V and J are TRBV9 and TRBJ2-3; TRBD2 matches 12 bases. The V and J ends lost 0 bases and 5 bases, in that order; junction bases with no gene match: 4. This CDR3 spans 16 amino acids. Germline V gives CDR1 SGDLS, CDR2 YYNGEE. The CDR3, as DNA: TGTGCCAGCAGCGTAGACACTAGCGGGGGGTTAGATACGCAGTATTTT. Its protein is CASSVDTSGGLDTQYF.

This clone showed up just a few times. The chain is built from TRBV4-1 and TRBJ1-2; D is possibly TRBD1 (5 bases). Germline CDR1 and CDR2: MGHRA and YSYEKL. The CDR3 loop spans 14 amino acids. V gave up 1 base and J gave up 4 bases, with 10 bases separating them. The CDR3 DNA sequence: TGCGCCAGCAGCCAAGGAGGAGGGGCCTATGGCTACACCTTC. As protein: CASSQGGGAYGYTF.